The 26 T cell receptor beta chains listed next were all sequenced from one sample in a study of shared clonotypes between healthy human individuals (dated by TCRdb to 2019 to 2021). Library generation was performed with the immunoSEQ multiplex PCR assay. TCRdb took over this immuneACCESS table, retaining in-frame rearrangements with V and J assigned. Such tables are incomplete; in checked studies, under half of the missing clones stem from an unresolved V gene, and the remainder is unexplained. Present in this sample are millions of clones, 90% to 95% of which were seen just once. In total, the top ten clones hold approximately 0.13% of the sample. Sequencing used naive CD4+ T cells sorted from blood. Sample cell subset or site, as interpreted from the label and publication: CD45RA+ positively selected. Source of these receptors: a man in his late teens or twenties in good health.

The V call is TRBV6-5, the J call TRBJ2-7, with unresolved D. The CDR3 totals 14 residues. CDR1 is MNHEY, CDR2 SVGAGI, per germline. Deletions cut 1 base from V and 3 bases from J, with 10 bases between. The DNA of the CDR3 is TGTGCCAGCAGTTACTTGGCGAAAGGCTACGAGCAGTACTTC. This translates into CASSYLAKGYEQYF.

The CDR3 DNA reads as TGTGCCAGCTCACCCGATCTGGCTGGAAACACCATATATTTT. It codes for CASSPDLAGNTIYF. V and J are TRBV18 and TRBJ1-3; no firm D call. The CDR3 runs to 14 residues. Germline CDR1 reads KGHSH; CDR2 reads LQKENI. Trimming stripped 3 bases from V and 2 bases from J, with 8 bases between. Combining the CDR3 with reference TRBV18 and TRBJ1-3 gives the whole variable domain NAGVMQNPRHLVRRRGQEARLRCSPMKGHSHVYWYRQLPEEGLKFMVYLQKENIIDESGMPKERFSAEFPKEGPSILRIQQVVRGDSAAYFCASSPDLAGNTIYFGEGSWLTVV.

Written as DNA, the CDR3 is TGTGCCAGCAGCCAAGGTCCCTCCTGGACAGGGAACGACGAGCAGTACTTC. It translates to CASSQGPSWTGNDEQYF. The V and J genes are TRBV14 and TRBJ2-7, with 8 positions matching TRBD1. This CDR3 has 17 amino acids. Trimming took 1 base from V and 5 from J; bases not matched to a gene: 13. The germline V gene has CDR1 SGHDN and CDR2 FVKESK.

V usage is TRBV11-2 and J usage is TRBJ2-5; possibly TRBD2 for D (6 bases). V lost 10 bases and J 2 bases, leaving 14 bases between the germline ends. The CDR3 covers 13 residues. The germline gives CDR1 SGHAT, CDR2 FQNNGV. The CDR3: CANAVGLQETQYF. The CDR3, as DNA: TGTGCCAACGCCGTAGGACTACAAGAGACCCAGTACTTC.

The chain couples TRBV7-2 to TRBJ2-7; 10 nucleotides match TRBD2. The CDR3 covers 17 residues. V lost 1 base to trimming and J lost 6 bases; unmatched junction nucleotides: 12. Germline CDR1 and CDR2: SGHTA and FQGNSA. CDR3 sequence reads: CASSLGPAGGPMGEQYF. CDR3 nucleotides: TGTGCCAGCAGCTTAGGTCCAGCGGGAGGGCCTATGGGCGAGCAGTACTTC.

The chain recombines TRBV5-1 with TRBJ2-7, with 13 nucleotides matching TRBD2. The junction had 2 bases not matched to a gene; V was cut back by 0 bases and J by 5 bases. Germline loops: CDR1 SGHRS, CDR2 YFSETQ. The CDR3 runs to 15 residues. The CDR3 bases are TGCGCCAGCAGCTTGGGGGGACTAGCGGGAAACGAGCAGTACTTC. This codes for CASSLGGLAGNEQYF.

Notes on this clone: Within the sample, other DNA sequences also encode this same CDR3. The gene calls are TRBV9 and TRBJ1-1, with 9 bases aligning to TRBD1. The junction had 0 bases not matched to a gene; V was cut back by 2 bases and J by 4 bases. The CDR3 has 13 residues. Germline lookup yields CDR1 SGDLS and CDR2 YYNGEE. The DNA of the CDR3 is TGTGCCAGCAGCGTGACAGGGGGCACTGAAGCTTTCTTT. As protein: CASSVTGGTEAFF.

DNA for the CDR3: TGTGCCAGCGCGGCGGGACTTAGCACAGATACGCAGTATTTT. Translated, it gives CASAAGLSTDTQYF. The V gene is TRBV7-3, the J gene TRBJ2-3, with TRBD2 as a possible D gene (6 bases). This CDR3 comprises 14 residues. The V and J ends lost 8 bases and 0 bases respectively, with 12 bases between them. Germline CDR1 and CDR2: SGHTA and FQGTGA. The entire variable domain, with the rest obtained from reference TRBV7-3 and TRBJ2-3, is as follows: GAGVSQTPSNKVTEKGKYVELRCDPISGHTALYWYRQSLGQGPEFLIYFQGTGAADDSGLPNDRFFAVRPEGSVSTLKIQRTERGDSAVYLCASAAGLSTDTQYFGPGTRLTVL.

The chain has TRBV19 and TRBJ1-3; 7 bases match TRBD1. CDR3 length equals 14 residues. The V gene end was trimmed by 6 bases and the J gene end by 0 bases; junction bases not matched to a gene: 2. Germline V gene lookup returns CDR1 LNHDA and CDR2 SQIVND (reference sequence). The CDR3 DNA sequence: TGTGCCAGTAGGGGGACAGTCTCTGGAAACACCATATATTTT. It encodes CASRGTVSGNTIYF.

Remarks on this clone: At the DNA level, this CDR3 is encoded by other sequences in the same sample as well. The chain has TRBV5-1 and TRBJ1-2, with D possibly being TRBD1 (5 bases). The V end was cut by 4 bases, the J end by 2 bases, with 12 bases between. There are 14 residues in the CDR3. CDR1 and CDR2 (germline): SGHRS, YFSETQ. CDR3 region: CASSPGTGNYGYTF. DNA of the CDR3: TGCGCCAGCAGCCCCGGGACGGGGAACTATGGCTACACCTTC.

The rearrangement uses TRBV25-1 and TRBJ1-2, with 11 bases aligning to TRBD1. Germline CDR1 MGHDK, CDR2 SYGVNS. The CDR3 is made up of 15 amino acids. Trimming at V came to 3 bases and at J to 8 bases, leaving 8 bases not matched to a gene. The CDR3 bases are TGTGCCAGCAGTGACCCCGGACAGGGGGCCTGGGGCTACACCTTC. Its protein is CASSDPGQGAWGYTF.

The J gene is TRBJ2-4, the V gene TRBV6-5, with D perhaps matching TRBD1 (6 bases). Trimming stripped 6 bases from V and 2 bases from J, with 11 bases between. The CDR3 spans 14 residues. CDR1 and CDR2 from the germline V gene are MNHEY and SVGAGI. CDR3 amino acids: CASSRGHSKNIQYF. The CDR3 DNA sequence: TGTGCCAGCAGCCGGGGACATTCCAAAAACATTCAGTACTTC.

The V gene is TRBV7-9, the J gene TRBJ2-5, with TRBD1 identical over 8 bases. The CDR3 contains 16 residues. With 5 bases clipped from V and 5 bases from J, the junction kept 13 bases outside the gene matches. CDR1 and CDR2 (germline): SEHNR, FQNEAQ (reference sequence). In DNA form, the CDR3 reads TGTGCCAGCAGCCAAGGTCGGACAGGGATAGGGGAGACCCAGTACTTC. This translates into CASSQGRTGIGETQYF.

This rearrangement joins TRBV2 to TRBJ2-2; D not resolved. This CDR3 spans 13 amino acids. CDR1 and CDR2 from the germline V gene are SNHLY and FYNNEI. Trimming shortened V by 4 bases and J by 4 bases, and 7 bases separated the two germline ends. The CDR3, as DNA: TGTGCCAGCAGTGGTACCCCCACCGGGGAGCTGTTTTTT. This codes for CASSGTPTGELFF.

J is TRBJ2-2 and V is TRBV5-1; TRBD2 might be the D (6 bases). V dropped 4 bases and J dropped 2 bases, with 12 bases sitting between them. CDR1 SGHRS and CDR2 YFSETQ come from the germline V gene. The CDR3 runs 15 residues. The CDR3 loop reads CASSPTSLNTGELFF. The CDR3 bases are TGCGCCAGCAGCCCTACTAGCCTCAACACCGGGGAGCTGTTTTTT.

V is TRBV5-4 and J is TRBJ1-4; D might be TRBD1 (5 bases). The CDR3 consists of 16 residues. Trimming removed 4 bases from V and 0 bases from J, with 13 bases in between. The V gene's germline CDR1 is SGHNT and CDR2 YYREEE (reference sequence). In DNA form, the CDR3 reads TGTGCCAGCAGCAATAAACGGGGGGCAACTAATGAAAAACTGTTTTTT. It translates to CASSNKRGATNEKLFF. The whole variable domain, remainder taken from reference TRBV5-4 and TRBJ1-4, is ETGVTQSPTHLIKTRGQQVTLRCSSQSGHNTVSWYQQALGQGPQFIFQYYREEENGRGNFPPRFSGLQFPNYSSELNVNALELDDSALYLCASSNKRGATNEKLFFGSGTQLSVL.

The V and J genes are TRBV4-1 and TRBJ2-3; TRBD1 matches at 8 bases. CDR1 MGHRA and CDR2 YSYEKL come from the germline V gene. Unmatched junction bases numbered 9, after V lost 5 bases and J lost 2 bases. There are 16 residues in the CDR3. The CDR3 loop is CASSTYRGSSTDTQYF. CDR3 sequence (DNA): TGCGCCAGCAGCACCTACAGGGGGTCCTCCACAGATACGCAGTATTTT.

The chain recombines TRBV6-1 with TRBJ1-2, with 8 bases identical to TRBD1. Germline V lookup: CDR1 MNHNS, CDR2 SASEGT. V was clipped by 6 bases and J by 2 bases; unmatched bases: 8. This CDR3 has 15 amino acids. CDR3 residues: CASRRTGPLNYGYTF. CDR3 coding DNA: TGTGCCAGCAGGAGGACAGGGCCTTTAAACTATGGCTACACCTTC.

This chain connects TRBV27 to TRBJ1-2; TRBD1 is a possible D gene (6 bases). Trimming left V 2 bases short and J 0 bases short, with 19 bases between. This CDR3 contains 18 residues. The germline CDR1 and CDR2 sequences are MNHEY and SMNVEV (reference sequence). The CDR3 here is CASSLVFGGPYANYGYTF. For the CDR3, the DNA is TGTGCCAGCAGTTTAGTATTCGGGGGGCCCTATGCTAACTATGGCTACACCTTC.

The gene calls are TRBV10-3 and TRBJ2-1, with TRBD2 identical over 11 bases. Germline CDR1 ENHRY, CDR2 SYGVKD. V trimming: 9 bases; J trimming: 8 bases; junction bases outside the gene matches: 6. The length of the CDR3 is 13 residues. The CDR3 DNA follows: TGTGCCATAGGGACTAGCGGTGTCGATGAGCAGTTCTTC. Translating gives CAIGTSGVDEQFF.

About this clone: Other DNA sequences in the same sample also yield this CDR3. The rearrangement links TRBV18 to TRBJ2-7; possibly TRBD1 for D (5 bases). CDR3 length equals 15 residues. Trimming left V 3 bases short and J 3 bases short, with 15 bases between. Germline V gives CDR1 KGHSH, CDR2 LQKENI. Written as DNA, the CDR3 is TGTGCCAGCTCACCTATGGCAGGGCCGAACTACGAGCAGTACTTC. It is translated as CASSPMAGPNYEQYF.

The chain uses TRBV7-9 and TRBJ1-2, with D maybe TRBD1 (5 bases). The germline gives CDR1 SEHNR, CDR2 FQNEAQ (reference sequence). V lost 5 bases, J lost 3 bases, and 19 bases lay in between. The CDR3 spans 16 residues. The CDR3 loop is CASSKYQRDEYYGYTF. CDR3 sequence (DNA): TGTGCCAGCAGCAAATATCAACGGGACGAATACTATGGCTACACCTTC.

The CDR3 spells CASSDQGTPCPYSNQPQHF. The CDR3 DNA sequence: TGTGCCAGCAGCGACCAGGGTACCCCCTGTCCTTATAGCAATCAGCCCCAGCATTTT. The chain recombines TRBV21-1 with TRBJ1-5; TRBD1 is taken as the D call from the table, unchecked against the DNA. TRBV21-1 is assigned pseudogene status. This CDR3 has 19 residues.

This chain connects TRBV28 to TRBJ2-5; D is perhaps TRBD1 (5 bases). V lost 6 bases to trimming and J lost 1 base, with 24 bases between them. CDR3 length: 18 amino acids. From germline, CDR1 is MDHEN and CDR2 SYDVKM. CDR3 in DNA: TGTGCCAGCAGCAGAATCCCGGGCCCAGGGAATCCCCAAGAGACCCAGTACTTC. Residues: CASSRIPGPGNPQETQYF.

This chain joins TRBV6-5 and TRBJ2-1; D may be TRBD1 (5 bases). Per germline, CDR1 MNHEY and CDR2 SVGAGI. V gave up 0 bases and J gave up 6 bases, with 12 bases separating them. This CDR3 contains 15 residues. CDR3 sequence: CASSYSGRAANEQFF. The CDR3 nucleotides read TGTGCCAGCAGTTACTCCGGCAGGGCAGCCAATGAGCAGTTCTTC.

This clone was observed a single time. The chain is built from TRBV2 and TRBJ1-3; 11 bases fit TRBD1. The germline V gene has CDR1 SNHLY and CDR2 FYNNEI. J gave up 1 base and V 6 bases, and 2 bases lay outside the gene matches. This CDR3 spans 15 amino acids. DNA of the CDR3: TGTGCCAGCAGGGGGACAGGGGGATCTGGAAACACCATATATTTT. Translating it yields CASRGTGGSGNTIYF.